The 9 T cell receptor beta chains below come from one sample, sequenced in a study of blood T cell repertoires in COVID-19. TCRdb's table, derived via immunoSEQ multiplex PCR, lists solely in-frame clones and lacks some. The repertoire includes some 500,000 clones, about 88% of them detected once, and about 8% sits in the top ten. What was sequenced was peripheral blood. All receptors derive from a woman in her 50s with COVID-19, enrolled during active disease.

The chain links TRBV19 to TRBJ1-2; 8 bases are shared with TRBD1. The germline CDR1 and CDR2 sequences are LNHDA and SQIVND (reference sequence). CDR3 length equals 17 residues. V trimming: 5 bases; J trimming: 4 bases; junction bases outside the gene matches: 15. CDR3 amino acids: CASSFTSTGGVFYGYTF. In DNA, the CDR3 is TGTGCCAGTAGTTTCACCTCCACAGGGGGAGTCTTCTATGGCTACACCTTC.

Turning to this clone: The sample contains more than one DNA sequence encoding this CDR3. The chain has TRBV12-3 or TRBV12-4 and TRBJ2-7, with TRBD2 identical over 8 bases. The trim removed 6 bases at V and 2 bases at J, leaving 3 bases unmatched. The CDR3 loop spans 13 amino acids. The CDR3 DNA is TGTGCCAGCAGCCGCGGGGGGCCCTACGAGCAGTACTTC. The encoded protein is CASSRGGPYEQYF.

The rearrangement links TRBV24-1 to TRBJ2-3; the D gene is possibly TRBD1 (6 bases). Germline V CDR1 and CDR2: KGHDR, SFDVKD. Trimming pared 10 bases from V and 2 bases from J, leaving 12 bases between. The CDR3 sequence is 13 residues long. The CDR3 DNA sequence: TGTGCCACAGGGGACATGTCCACAGATACGCAGTATTTT. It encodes CATGDMSTDTQYF.

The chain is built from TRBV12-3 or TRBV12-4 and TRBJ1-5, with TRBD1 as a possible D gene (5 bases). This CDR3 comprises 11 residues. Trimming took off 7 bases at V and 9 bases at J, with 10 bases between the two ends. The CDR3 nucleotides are TGTGCCAGCACCCCGGGGGGGCCCCAGCATTTT. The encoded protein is CASTPGGPQHF.

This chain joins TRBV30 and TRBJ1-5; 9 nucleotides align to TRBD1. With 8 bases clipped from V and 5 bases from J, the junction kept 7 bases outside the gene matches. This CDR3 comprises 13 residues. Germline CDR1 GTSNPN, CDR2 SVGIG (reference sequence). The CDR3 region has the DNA TGTGCCCTGGGACAGGGAAGTGATCAGCCCCAGCATTTT. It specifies CALGQGSDQPQHF.

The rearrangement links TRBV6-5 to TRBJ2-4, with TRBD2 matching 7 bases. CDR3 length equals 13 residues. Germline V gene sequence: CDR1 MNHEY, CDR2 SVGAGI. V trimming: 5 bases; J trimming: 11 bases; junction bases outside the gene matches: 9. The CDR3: CASSTDRGVVQYF. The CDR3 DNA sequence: TGTGCCAGCAGTACAGACCGGGGGGTGGTTCAGTACTTC.

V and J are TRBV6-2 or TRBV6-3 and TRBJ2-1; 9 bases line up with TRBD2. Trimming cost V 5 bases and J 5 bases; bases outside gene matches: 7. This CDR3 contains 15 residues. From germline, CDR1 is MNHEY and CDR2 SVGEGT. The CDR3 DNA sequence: TGTGCCAGCAGTCCGGGACTAGCAAGGGACAATGAGCAGTTCTTC. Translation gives CASSPGLARDNEQFF.

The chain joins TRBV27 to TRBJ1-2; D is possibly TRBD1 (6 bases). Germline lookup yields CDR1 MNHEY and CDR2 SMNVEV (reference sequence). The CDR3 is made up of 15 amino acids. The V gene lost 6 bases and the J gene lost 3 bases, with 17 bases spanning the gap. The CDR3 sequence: CASRQGSLGDYGYTF. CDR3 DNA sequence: TGTGCCAGCAGACAGGGAAGTTTGGGGGACTATGGCTACACCTTC.

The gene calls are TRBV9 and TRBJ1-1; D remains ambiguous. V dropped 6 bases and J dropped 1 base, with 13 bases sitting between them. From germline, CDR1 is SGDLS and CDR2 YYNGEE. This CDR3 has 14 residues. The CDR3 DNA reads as TGTGCCAGCACACGTAGCCCCTCGAACACTGAAGCTTTCTTT. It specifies CASTRSPSNTEAFF.